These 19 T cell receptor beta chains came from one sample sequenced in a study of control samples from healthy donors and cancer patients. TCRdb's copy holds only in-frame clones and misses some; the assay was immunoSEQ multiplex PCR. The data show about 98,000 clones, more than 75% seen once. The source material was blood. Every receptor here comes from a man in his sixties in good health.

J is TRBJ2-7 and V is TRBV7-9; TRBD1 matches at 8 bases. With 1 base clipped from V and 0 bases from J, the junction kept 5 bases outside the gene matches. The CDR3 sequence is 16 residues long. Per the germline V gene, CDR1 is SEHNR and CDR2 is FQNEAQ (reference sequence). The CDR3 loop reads CASSLEGTGDSYEQYF. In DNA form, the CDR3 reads TGTGCCAGCAGCTTAGAAGGGACAGGTGACTCCTACGAGCAGTACTTC.

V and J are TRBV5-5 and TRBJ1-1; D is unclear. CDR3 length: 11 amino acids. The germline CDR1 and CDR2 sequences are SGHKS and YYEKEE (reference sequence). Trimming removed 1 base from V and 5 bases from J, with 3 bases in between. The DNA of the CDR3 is TGTGCCAGCAGCTTGTTTACTGAAGCTTTCTTT. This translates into CASSLFTEAFF.

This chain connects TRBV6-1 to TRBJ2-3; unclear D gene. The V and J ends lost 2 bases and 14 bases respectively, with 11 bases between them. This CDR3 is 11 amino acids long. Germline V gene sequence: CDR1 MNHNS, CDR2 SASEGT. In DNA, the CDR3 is TGTGCCAGCAGTGAACCCCGACTTCGGTATTTT. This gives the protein CASSEPRLRYF.

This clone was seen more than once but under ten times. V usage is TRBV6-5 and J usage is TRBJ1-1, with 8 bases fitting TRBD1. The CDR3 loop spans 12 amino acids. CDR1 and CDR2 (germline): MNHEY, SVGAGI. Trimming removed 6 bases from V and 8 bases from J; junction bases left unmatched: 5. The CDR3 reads CASRGRGQEAFF. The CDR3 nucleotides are TGTGCCAGCAGGGGCAGGGGGCAAGAAGCTTTCTTT.

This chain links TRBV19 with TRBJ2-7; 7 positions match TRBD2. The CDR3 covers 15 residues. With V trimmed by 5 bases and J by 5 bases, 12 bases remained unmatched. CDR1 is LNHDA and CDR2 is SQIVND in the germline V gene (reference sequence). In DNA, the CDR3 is TGTGCCAGTAGTGCGCTAGCGGCCCGCCTTGACGAGCAGTACTTC. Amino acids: CASSALAARLDEQYF.

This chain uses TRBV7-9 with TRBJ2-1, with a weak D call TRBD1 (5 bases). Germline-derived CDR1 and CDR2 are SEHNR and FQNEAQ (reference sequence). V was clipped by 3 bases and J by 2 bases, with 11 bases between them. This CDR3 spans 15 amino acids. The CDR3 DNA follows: TGTGCCAGCAGCTTTCAACAGGTCGCCTACAATGAGCAGTTCTTC. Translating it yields CASSFQQVAYNEQFF.

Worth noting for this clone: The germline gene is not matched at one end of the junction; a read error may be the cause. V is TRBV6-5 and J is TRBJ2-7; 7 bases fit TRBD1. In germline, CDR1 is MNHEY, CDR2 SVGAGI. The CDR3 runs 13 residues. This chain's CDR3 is CASSPLQGQLVHF. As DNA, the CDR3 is TGTGCCAGCAGCCCCCTACAGGGACAGTTGGTGCACTTC.

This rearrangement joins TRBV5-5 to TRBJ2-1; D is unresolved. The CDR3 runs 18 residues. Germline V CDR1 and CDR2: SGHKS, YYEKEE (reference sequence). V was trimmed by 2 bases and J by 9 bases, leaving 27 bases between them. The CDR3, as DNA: TGTGCCAGCAGCTTCGCTCTTAAAGGACCTTATGGGAAGGGTGAGCAGTTCTTC. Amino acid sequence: CASSFALKGPYGKGEQFF.

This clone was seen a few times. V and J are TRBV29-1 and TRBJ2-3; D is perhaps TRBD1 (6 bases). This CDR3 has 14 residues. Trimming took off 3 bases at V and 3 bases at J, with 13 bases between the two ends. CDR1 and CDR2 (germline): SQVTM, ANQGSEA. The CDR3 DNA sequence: TGCAGCGTTGATGGGGGCTACGGGACAGATACGCAGTATTTT. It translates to CSVDGGYGTDTQYF.

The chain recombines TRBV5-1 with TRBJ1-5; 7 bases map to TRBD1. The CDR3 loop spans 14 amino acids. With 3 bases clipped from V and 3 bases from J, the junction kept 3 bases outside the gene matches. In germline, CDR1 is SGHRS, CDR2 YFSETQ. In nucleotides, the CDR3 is TGCGCCAGCAGCTCAACAGGGGACAATCAGCCCCAGCATTTT. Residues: CASSSTGDNQPQHF. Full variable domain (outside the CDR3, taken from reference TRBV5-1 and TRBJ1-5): KAGVTQTPRYLIKTRGQQVTLSCSPISGHRSVSWYQQTPGQGLQFLFEYFSETQRNKGNFPGRFSGRQFSNSRSEMNVSTLELGDSALYLCASSSTGDNQPQHFGDGTRLSIL.

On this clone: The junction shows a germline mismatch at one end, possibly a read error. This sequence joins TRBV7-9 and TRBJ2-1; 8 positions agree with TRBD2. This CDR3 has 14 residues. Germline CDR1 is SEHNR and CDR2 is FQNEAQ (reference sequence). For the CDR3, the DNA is TGTGCCATACAGAGCGGGAGCGGGTTGAATGAGCAGCTCTTC. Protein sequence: CAIQSGSGLNEQLF.

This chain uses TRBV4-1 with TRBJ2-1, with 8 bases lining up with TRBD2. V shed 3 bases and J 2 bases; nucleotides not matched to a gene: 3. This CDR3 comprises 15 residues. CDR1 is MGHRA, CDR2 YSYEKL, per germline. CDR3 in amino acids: CASSQTSVPYNEQFF. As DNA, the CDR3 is TGCGCCAGCAGCCAGACTAGCGTCCCCTACAATGAGCAGTTCTTC.

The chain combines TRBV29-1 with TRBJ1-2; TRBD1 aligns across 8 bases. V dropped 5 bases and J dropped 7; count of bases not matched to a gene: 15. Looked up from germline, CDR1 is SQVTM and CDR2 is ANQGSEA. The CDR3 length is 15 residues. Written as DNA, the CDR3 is TGCAGCGTTCTTCTATTTACAGGGGGGAGAGGTGGCTACACCTTC. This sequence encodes CSVLLFTGGRGGYTF.

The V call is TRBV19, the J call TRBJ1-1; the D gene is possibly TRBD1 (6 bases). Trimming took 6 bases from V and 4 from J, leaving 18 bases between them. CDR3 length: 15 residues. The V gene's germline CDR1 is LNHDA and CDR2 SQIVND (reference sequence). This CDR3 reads CASSPLQGESTEAFF. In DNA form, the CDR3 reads TGTGCCAGTAGCCCTTTACAGGGTGAGAGCACTGAAGCTTTCTTT.

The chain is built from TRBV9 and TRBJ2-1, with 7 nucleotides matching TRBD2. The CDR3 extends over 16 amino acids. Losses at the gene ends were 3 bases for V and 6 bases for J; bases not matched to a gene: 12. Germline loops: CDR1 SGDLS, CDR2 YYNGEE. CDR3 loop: CASSGFGGSGVNEQFF. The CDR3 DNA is TGTGCCAGCAGCGGCTTTGGGGGGAGCGGGGTCAATGAGCAGTTCTTC.

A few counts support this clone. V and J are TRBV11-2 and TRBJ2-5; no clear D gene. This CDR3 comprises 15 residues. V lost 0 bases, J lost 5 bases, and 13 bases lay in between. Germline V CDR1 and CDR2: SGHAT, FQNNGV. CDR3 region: CASSLERTGWETQYF. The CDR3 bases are TGTGCCAGCAGCTTAGAGCGGACCGGTTGGGAGACCCAGTACTTC.

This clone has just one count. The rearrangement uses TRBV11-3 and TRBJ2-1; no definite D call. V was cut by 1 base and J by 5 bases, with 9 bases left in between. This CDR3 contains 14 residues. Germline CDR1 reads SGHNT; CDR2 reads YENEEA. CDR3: CASSLGSQHNEQFF. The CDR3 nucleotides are TGTGCCAGCAGCTTAGGATCTCAGCACAATGAGCAGTTCTTC.

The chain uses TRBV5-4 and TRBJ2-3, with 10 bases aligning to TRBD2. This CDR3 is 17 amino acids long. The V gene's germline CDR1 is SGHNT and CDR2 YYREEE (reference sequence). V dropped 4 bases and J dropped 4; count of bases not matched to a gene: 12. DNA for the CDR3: TGTGCCAGCAGCCCGTCGTCCGGGACTAGCGTGGCAGATACGCAGTATTTT. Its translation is CASSPSSGTSVADTQYF.

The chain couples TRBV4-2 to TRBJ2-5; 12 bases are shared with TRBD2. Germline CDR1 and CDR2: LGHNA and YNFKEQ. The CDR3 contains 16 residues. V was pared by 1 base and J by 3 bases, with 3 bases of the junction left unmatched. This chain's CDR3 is CASSQAWTSGEETQYF. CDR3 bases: TGTGCCAGCAGCCAAGCCTGGACTAGCGGGGAAGAGACCCAGTACTTC.